The clone carrying this T cell receptor beta chain turned up a few times. Its matching antigen is unknown. Treatment in this sample: roughly 18 received Ad26.COV2.S at low or high dose, single or two shots; 5 received placebo; per-sample allocation not given. On day 63 after the first injection, vaccine and placebo recipients gave samples. The germline gives CDR1 LGHNA, CDR2 YNFKEQ. Trimming left V 3 bases short and J 3 bases short, with 15 bases between. The CDR3 loop spans 16 amino acids. The source of the sample is a study of Ad26.COV2.S vaccination and SARS-CoV-2 variants. Using immunoSEQ multiplex PCR, the repertoire was profiled, and TCRdb retains in-frame clones only, with some absent. This table holds about 350,000 clones, 88% found once. Study findings and constraints: Vaccine recipients and placebo recipients showed similar non-spike TCR breadth. Spike-specific TCR breadth in vaccine recipients exceeded that seen in placebo recipients.

The source material was peripheral blood, sampled in a trial of Ad26.COV2.S vaccine versus placebo. This sequence joins TRBV4-2 and TRBJ1-3, with a tentative D call TRBD1 (5 bases). This clonotype was sampled from a person aged 18-60 years who received the Ad26.COV2.S COVID-19 vaccine or a placebo. CDR3 residues: CASSHPSTEGGNTIYF. In DNA, the CDR3 is TGTGCCAGCAGCCACCCATCGACAGAAGGTGGAAACACCATATATTTT.